This T cell receptor beta chain was captured in a study of T-cell memory formation after mild COVID-19. V was shortened by 2 bases and J by 4 bases, with 18 bases between the two germline ends. The length of the CDR3 is 18 residues. CDR1 SGHDN and CDR2 FVKESK come from the germline V gene. Comments on this clonotype: What it binds is not known.

Whole-study findings and limits: Clones that contracted from day 15 to 85 had balanced CD4/CD8; later expanders were CD4+ biased. Pre-infection memory already had some responding clones, implying cross-reactive memory joined. CD4+ clones that contracted lay mainly in CM and EM; CD8+ ones lay in EMRA.

TCRalpha and TCRbeta libraries used 5'RACE with constant-segment primers and UMIs. One entry per CDR3 protein results from TCRdb running MiXCR on the 5' RACE reads. The sample records about 430,000 distinct CDR3 sequences, 15% to 20% being singletons. The sequence was collected from a man aged 18-30 years who had mild COVID-19 (a few samples of this study predate the infection). Cell type and time point are not known. The sequenced sample consisted of PBMCs or a T cell subset sorted from them (not recorded which). The rearrangement links TRBV14 to TRBJ1-6; D ambiguous. CDR3 in DNA: TGTGCCAGCAGCCAAACGAAGTCGCTGTTTGGGTATAATTCACCCCTCCACTTT. Amino acid sequence: CASSQTKSLFGYNSPLHF.